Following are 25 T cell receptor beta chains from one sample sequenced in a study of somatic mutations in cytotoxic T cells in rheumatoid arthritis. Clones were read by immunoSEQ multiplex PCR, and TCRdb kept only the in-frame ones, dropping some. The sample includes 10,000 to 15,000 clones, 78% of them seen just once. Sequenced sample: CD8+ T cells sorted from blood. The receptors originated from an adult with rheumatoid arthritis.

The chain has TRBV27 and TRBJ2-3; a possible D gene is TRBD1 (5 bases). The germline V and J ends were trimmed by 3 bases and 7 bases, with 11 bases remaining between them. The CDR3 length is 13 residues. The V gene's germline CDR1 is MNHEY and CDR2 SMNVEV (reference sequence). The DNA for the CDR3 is TGTGCCAGCAGTTTCTCCGACAGCTATACGCAGTATTTT. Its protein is CASSFSDSYTQYF.

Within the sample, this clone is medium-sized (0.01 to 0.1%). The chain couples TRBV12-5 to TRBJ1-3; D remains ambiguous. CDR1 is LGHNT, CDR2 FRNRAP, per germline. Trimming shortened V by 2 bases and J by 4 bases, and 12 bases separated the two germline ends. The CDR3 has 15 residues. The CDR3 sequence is CASGLSSAGGNTIYF. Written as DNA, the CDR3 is TGTGCTAGTGGTTTGTCTTCGGCAGGCGGAAACACCATATATTTT.

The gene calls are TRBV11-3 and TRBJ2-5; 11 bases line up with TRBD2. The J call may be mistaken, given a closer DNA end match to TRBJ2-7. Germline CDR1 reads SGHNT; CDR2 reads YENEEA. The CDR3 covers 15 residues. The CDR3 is CASSLGLAGFAEQYF. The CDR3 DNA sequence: TGTGCCAGCAGCCTCGGACTAGCGGGTTTTGCCGAGCAGTACTTC.

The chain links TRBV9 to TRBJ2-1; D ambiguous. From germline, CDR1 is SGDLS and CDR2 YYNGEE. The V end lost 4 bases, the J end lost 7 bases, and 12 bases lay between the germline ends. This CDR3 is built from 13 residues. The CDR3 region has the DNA TGTGCCAGCAGCAAAATACTCGAGAATGAGCAGTTCTTC. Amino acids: CASSKILENEQFF.

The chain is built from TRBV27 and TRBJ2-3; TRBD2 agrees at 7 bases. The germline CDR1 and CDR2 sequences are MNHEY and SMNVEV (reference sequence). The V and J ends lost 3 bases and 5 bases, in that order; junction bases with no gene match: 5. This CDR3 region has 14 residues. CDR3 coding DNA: TGTGCCAGCAGTTTGGGAGGGGTAGGAGATACGCAGTATTTT. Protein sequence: CASSLGGVGDTQYF.

The CDR3 DNA reads TGTGCCAGCAGTTACTTTAGCGGGAGTCCCGAGCAGTACTTC. Protein sequence: CASSYFSGSPEQYF. V is TRBV6-5 and J is TRBJ2-7; 9 positions agree with TRBD2. Germline lookup yields CDR1 MNHEY and CDR2 SVGAGI. CDR3 length: 14 residues. The V segment lost 1 base and the J segment 6 bases; nucleotides outside the gene matches: 4.

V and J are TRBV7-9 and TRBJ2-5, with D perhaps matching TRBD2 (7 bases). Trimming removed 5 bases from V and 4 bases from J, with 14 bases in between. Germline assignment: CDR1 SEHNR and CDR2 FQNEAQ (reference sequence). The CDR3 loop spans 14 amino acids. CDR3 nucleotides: TGTGCCAGCAGCCCGCGGAGGGGGGGAGAGACCCAGTACTTC. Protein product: CASSPRRGGETQYF. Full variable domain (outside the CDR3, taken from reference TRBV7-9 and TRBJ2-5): DTGVSQNPRHKITKRGQNVTFRCDPISEHNRLYWYRQTLGQGPEFLTYFQNEAQLEKSRLLSDRFSAERPKGSFSTLEIQRTEQGDSAMYLCASSPRRGGETQYFGPGTRLLVL.

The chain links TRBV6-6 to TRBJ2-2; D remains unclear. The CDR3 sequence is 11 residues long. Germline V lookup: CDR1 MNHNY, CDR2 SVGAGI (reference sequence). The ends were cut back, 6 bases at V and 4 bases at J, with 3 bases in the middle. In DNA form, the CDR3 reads TGTGCCAGCAGGGTCACCGGGGAGCTGTTTTTT. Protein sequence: CASRVTGELFF.

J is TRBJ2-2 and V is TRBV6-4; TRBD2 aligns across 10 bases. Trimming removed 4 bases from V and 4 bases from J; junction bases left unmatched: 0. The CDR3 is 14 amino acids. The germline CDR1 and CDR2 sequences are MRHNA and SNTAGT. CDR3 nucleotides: TGTGCCAGCAGTGCTAGCGGGAGCACCGGGGAGCTGTTTTTT. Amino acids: CASSASGSTGELFF.

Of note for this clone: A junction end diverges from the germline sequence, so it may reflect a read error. The CDR3 spells CAWTETPGIPLSW. Here the CDR3 DNA reads TGTGCCTGGACCGAGACCCCGGGAATTCCGCTGTCGTGG. The chain employs TRBV30 and TRBJ2-7; D perhaps matches TRBD2 (5 bases). This CDR3 has 13 residues. Per the germline V gene, CDR1 is GTSNPN and CDR2 is SVGIG (reference sequence).

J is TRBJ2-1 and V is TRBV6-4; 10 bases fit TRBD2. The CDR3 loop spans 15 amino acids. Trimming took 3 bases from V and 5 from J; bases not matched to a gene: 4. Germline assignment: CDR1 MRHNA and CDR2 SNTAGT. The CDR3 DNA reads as TGTGCCAGCAGTGAGGCTAGCGGGAGCAACAATGAGCAGTTCTTC. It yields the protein CASSEASGSNNEQFF.

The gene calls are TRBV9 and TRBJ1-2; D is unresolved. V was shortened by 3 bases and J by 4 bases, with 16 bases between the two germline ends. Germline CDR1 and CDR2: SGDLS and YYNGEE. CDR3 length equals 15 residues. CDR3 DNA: TGTGCCAGCAGCGCGACCGACTATGATATCTATGGCTACACCTTC. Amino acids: CASSATDYDIYGYTF.

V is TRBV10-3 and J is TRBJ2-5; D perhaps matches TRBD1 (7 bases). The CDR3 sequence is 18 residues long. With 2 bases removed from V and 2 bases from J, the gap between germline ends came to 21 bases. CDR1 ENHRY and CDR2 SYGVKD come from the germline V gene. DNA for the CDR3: TGTGCCATCAGTGAGAGGGGGACTGACAGGGAAGTACAAGAGACCCAGTACTTC. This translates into CAISERGTDREVQETQYF.

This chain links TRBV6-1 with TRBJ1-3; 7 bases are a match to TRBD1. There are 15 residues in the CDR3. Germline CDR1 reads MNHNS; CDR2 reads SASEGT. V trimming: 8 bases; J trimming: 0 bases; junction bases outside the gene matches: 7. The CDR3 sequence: CASQTGIVSGNTIYF. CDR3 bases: TGTGCCAGCCAGACAGGGATCGTCTCTGGAAACACCATATATTTT.

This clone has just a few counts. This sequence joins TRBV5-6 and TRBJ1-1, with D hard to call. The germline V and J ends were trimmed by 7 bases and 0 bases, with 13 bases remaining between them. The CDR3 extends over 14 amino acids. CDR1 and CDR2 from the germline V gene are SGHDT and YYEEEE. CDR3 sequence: CASEGGGLNTEAFF. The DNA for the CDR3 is TGTGCCAGCGAAGGAGGAGGGCTGAACACTGAAGCTTTCTTT. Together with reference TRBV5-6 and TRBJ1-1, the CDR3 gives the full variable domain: DAGVTQSPTHLIKTRGQQVTLRCSPKSGHDTVSWYQQALGQGPQFIFQYYEEEERQRGNFPDRFSGHQFPNYSSELNVNALLLGDSALYLCASEGGGLNTEAFFGQGTRLTVV.

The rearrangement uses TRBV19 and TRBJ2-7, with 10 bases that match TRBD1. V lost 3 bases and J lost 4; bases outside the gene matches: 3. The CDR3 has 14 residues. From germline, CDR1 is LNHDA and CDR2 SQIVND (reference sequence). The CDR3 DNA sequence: TGTGCCAGTAGTATGGGACAGGGGTTATACGAGCAGTACTTC. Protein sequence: CASSMGQGLYEQYF. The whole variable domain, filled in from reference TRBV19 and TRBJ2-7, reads DGGITQSPKYLFRKEGQNVTLSCEQNLNHDAMYWYRQDPGQGLRLIYYSQIVNDFQKGDIAEGYSVSREKKESFPLTVTSAQKNPTAFYLCASSMGQGLYEQYFGPGTRLTVT.

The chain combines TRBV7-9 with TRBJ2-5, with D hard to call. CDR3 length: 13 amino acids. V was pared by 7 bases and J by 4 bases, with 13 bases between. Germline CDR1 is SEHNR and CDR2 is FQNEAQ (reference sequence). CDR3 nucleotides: TGTGCCAGCATGGAGTTATGGGGAGAGACCCAGTACTTC. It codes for CASMELWGETQYF. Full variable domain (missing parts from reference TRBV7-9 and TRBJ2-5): DTGVSQNPRHKITKRGQNVTFRCDPISEHNRLYWYRQTLGQGPEFLTYFQNEAQLEKSRLLSDRFSAERPKGSFSTLEIQRTEQGDSAMYLCASMELWGETQYFGPGTRLLVL.

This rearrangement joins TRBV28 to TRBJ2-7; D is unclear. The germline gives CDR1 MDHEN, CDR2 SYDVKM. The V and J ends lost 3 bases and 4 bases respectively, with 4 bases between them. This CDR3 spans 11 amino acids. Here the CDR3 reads CASSLGYEQYF. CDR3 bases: TGTGCCAGCAGTTTGGGGTACGAGCAGTACTTC.

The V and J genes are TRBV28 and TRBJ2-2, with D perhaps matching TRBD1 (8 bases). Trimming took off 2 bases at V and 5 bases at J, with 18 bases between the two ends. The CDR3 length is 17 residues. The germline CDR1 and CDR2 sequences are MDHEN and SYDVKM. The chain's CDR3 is CASSLDTGGGSTGELFF. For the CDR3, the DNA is TGTGCCAGCAGTTTAGATACAGGGGGGGGTTCGACCGGGGAGCTGTTTTTT.

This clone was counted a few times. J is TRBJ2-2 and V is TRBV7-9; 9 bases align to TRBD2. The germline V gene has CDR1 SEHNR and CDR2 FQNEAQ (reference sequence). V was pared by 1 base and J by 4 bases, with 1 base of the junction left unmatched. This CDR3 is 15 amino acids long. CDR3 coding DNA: TGTGCCAGCAGCTTAGGCGGGAGGGGCACCGGGGAGCTGTTTTTT. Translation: CASSLGGRGTGELFF.

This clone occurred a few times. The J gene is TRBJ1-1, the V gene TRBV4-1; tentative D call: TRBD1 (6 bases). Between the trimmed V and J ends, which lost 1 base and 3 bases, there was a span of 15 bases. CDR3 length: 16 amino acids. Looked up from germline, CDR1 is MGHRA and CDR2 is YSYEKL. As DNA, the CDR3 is TGCGCCAGCAGCCAAGTCAGATTCGGGGGCTACACTGAAGCTTTCTTT. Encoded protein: CASSQVRFGGYTEAFF.

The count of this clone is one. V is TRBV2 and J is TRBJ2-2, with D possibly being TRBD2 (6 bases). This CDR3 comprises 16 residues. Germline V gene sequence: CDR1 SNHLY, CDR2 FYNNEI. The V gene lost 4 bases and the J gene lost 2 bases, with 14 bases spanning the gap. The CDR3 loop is CASSAEGGLNTGELFF. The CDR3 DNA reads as TGTGCCAGCAGTGCGGAGGGAGGTCTCAACACCGGGGAGCTGTTTTTT.

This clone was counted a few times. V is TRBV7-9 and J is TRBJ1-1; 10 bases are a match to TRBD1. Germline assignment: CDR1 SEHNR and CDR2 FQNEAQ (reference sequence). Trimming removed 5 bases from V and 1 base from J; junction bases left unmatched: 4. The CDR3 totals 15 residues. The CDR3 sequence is CASSPTGGANTEAFF. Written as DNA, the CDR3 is TGTGCCAGCAGCCCGACAGGGGGCGCGAACACTGAAGCTTTCTTT.

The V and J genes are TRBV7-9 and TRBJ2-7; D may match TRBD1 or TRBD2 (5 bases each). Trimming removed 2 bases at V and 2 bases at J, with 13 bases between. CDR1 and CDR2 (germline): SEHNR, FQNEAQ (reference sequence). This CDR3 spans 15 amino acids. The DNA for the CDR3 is TGTGCCAGCAGCTTAATTTGGGACGGCACCTACGAGCAGTACTTC. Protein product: CASSLIWDGTYEQYF. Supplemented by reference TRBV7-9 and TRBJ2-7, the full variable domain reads DTGVSQNPRHKITKRGQNVTFRCDPISEHNRLYWYRQTLGQGPEFLTYFQNEAQLEKSRLLSDRFSAERPKGSFSTLEIQRTEQGDSAMYLCASSLIWDGTYEQYFGPGTRLTVT.

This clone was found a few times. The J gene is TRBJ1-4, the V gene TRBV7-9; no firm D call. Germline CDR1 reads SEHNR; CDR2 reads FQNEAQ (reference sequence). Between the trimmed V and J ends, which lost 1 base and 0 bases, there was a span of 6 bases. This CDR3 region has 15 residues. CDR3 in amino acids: CASSLGYATNEKLFF. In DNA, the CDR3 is TGTGCCAGCAGCTTAGGCTATGCAACTAATGAAAAACTGTTTTTT.